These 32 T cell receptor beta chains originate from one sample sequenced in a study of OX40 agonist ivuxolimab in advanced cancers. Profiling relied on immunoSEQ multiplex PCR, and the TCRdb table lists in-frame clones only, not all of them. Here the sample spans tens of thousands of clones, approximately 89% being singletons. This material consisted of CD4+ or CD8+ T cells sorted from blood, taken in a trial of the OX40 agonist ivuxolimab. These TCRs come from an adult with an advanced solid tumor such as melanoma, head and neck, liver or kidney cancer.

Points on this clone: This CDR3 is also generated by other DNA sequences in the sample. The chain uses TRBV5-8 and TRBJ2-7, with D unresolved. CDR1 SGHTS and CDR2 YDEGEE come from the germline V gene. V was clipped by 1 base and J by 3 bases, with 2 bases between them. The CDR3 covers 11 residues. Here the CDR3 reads CASSLRYEQYF. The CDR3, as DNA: TGTGCCAGCAGCTTGCGCTACGAGCAGTACTTC.

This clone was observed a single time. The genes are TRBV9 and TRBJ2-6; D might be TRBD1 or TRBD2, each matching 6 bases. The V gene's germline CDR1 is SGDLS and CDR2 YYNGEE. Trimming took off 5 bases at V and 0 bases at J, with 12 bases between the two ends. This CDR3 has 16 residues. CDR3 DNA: TGTGCCAGCAGTCGAGGGGGGAACTCTGGGGCCAACGTCCTGACTTTC. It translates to CASSRGGNSGANVLTF.

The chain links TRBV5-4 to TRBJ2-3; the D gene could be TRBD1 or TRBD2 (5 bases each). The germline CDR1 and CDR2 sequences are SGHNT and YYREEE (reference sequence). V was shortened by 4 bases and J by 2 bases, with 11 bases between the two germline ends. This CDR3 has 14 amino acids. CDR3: CASSTRDVTDTQYF. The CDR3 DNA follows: TGTGCCAGCAGCACGAGGGACGTCACAGATACGCAGTATTTT.

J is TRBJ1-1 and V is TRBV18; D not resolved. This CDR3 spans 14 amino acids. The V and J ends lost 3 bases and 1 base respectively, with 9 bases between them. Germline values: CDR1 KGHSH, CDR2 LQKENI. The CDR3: CASSPTTSNTEAFF. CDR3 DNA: TGTGCCAGCTCACCGACCACATCGAACACTGAAGCTTTCTTT.

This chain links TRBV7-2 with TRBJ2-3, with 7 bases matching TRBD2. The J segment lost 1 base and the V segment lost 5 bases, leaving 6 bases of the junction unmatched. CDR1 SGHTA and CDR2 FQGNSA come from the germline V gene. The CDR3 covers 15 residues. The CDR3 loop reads CASSPRSGGTDTQYF. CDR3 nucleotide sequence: TGTGCCAGCAGCCCCCGGAGCGGGGGCACAGATACGCAGTATTTT. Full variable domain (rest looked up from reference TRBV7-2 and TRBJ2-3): GAGVSQSPSNKVTEKGKDVELRCDPISGHTALYWYRQSLGQGLEFLIYFQGNSAPDKSGLPSDRFSAERTGGSVSTLTIQRTQQEDSAVYLCASSPRSGGTDTQYFGPGTRLTVL.

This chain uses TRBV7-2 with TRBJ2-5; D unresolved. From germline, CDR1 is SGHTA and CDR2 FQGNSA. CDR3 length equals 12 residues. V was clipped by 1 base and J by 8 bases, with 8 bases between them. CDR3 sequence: CASSLDLLTQYF. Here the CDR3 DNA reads TGTGCCAGCAGCTTAGATTTACTTACCCAGTACTTC.

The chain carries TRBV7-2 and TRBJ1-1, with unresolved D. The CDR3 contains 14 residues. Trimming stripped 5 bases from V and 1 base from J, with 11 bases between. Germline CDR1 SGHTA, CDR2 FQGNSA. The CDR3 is CASSLNRQNTEAFF. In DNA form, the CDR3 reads TGTGCCAGCAGCCTCAACCGGCAGAACACTGAAGCTTTCTTT. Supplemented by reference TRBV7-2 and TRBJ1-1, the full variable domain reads GAGVSQSPSNKVTEKGKDVELRCDPISGHTALYWYRQSLGQGLEFLIYFQGNSAPDKSGLPSDRFSAERTGGSVSTLTIQRTQQEDSAVYLCASSLNRQNTEAFFGQGTRLTVV.

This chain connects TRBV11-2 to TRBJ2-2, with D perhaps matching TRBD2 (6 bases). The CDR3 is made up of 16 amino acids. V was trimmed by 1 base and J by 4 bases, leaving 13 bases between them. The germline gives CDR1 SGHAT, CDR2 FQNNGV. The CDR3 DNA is TGTGCCAGCAGCTTAGGTCTAGCGTCCGTCACCGGGGAGCTGTTTTTT. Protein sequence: CASSLGLASVTGELFF.

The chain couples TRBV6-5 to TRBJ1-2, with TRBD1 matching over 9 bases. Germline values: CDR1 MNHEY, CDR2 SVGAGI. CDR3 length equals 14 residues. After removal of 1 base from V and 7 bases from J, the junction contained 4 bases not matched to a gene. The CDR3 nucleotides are TGTGCCAGCAGTTACTTACAGGGGGCGGTTGGCTACACCTTC. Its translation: CASSYLQGAVGYTF.

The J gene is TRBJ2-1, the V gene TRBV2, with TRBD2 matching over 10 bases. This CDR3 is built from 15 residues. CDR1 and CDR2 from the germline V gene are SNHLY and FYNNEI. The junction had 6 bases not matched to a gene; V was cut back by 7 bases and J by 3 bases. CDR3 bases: TGTGCCAGCAAAGGGAGGACTAGCGGCTACAATGAGCAGTTCTTC. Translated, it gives CASKGRTSGYNEQFF.

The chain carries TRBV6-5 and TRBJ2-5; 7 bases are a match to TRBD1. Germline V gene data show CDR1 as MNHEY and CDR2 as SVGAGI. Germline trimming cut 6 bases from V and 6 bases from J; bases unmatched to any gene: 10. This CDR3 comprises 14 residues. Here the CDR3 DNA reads TGTGCCAGCAGATCCGACAGGGTACAACAGACCCAGTACTTC. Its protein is CASRSDRVQQTQYF.

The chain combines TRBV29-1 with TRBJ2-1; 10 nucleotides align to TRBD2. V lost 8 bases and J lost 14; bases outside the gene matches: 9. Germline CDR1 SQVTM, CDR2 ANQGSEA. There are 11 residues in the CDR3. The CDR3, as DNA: TGCAGCTCCGCTAGCGGGGGAATGGAGTTCTTC. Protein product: CSSASGGMEFF.

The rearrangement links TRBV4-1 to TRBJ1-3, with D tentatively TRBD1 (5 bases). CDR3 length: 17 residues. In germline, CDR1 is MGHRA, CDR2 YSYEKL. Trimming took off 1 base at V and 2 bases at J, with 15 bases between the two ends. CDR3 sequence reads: CASSQGPAQGPGNTIYF. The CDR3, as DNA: TGCGCCAGCAGCCAAGGCCCGGCTCAGGGTCCTGGAAACACCATATATTTT.

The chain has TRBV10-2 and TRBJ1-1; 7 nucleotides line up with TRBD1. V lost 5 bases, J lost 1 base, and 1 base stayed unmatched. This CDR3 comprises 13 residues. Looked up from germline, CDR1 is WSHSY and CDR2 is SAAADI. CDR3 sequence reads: CASSRTGNTEAFF. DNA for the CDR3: TGCGCCAGCAGTAGGACAGGGAACACTGAAGCTTTCTTT.

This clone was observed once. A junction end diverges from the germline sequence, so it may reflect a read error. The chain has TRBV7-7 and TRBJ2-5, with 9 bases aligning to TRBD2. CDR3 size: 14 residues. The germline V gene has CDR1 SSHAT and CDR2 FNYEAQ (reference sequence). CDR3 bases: TGTGCTAGCAGCTATAGCGGGGGCACGGAGACCCAGTACTTC. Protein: CASSYSGGTETQYF.

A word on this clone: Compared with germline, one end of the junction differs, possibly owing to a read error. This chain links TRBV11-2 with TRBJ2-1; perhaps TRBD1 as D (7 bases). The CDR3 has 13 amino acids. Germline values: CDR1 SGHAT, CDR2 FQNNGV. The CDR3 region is CASSNLGGTEGVF. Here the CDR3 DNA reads TGTGCCAGCAGCAACCTTGGCGGGACAGAGGGGGTCTTC.

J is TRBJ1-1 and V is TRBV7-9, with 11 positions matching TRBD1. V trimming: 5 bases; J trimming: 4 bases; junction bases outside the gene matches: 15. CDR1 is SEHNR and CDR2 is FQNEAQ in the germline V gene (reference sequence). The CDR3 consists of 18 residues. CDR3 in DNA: TGTGCCAGCAGCAATCGTTACGGGACAGGGGGTAGGGTCACTGAAGCTTTCTTT. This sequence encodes CASSNRYGTGGRVTEAFF.

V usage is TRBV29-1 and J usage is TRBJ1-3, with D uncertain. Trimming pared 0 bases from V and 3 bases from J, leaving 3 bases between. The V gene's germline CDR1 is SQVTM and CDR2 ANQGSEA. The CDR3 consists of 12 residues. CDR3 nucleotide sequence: TGCAGCGTTGAAGAAGTTGGAAACACCATATATTTT. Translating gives CSVEEVGNTIYF.

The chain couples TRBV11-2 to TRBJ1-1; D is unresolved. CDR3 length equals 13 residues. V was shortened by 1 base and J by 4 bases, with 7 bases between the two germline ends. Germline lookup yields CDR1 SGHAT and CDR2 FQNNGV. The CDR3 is CASSLGGLTEAFF. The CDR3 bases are TGTGCCAGCAGCTTAGGAGGACTCACTGAAGCTTTCTTT.

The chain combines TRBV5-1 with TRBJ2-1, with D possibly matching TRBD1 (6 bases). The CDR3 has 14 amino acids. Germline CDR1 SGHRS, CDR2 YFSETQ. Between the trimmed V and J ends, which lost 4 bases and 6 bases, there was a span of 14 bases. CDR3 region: CASSLGQSSNEQFF. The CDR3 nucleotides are TGCGCCAGCAGCCTTGGACAGAGTAGCAATGAGCAGTTCTTC.

The CDR3 region is CASSSNYPGTGPYNEQFF. CDR3 coding DNA: TGTGCCAGCAGCTCAAATTATCCCGGGACAGGGCCCTACAATGAGCAGTTCTTC. The chain recombines TRBV11-1 with TRBJ2-1; 9 positions match TRBD1. CDR3 length equals 18 residues. Trimming removed 4 bases from V and 2 bases from J; junction bases left unmatched: 12. Germline V gene lookup returns CDR1 SGHAT and CDR2 FQDESV (reference sequence).

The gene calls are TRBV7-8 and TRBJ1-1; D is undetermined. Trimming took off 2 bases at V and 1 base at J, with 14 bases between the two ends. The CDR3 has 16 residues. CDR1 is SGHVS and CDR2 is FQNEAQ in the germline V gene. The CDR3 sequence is CASSLMGGLGNTEAFF. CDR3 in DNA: TGTGCCAGCAGCTTAATGGGCGGGCTGGGGAACACTGAAGCTTTCTTT.

CDR3 protein: CASSLGNGAGEQFF. The CDR3 bases are TGTGCCAGCAGCTTAGGGAACGGGGCGGGTGAGCAGTTCTTC. This chain links TRBV11-2 with TRBJ2-1, with D perhaps being TRBD1 or TRBD2 (5 bases each). Looked up from germline, CDR1 is SGHAT and CDR2 is FQNNGV. V was shortened by 1 base and J by 9 bases, with 13 bases between the two germline ends. CDR3 size: 14 residues.

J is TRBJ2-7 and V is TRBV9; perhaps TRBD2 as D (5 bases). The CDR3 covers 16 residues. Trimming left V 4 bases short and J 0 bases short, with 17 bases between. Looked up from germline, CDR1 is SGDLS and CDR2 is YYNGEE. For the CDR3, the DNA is TGTGCCAGCAGCCCTGGGATGGGGAGCCTCTCCTACGAGCAGTACTTC. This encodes CASSPGMGSLSYEQYF.

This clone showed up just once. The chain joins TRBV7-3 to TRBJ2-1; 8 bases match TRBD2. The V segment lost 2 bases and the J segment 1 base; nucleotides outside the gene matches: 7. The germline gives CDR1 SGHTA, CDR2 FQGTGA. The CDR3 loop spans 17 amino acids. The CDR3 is CASSLGKTSGSYNEQFF. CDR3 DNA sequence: TGTGCCAGCAGCTTAGGCAAAACTAGCGGATCCTACAATGAGCAGTTCTTC.

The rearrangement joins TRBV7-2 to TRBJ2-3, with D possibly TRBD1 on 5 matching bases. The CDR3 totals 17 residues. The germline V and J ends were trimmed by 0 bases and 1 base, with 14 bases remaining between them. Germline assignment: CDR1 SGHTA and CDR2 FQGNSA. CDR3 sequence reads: CASSLAVRGAGTDTQYF. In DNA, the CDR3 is TGTGCCAGCAGCTTAGCGGTAAGGGGCGCAGGCACAGATACGCAGTATTTT.

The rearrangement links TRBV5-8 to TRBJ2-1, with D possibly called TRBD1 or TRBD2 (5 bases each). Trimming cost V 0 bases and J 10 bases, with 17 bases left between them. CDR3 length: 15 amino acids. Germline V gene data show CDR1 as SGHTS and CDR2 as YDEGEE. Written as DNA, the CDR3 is TGTGCCAGCAGCTTGGGGGGCGGTGCGGGCGGAGAGCAGTTCTTC. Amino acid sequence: CASSLGGGAGGEQFF.

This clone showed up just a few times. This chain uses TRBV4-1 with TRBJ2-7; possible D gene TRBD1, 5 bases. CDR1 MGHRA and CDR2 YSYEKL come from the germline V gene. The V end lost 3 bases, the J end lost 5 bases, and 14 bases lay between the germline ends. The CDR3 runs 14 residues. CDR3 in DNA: TGCGCCAGCAGCCAGGATCAGGGAAGCCACGAGCAGTACTTC. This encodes CASSQDQGSHEQYF.

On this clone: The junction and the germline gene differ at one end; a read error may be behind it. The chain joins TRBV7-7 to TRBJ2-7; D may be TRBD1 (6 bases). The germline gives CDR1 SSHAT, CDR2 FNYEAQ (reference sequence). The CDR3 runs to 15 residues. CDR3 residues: CASSPHRTEFYEQYF. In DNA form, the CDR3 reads TGTGCTAGCAGCCCCCATAGGACAGAGTTCTACGAGCAGTACTTC.

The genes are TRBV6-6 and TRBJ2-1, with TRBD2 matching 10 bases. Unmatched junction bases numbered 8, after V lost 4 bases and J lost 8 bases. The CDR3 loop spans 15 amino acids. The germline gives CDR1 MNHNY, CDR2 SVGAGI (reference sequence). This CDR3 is CASSLSGGAFDEQFF. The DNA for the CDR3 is TGTGCCAGCAGTTTAAGCGGGGGGGCTTTCGATGAGCAGTTCTTC.

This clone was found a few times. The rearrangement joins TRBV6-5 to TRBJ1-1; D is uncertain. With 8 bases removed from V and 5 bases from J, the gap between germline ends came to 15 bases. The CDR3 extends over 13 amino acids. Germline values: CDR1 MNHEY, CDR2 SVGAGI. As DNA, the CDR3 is TGTGCCAGCTCCCGAAAGGGTTGGACTGAAGCTTTCTTT. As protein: CASSRKGWTEAFF.

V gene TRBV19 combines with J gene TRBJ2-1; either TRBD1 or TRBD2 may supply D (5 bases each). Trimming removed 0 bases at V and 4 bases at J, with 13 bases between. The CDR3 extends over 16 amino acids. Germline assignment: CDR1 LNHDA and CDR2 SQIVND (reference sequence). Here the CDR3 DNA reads TGTGCCAGTAGTATAGAAAGAGGGGTTCGGTACAATGAGCAGTTCTTC. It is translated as CASSIERGVRYNEQFF.